The 28 T cell receptor beta chains listed next were all sequenced from one sample in a study of blood T cell repertoires in COVID-19. The repertoire was sequenced with immunoSEQ multiplex PCR; TCRdb's copy has only in-frame clones and lacks some. The table shows roughly 240,000 clones, with almost 85% occurring only once. Input material: peripheral blood. Source of these receptors: a man in his forties or fifties with COVID-19, enrolled during active disease.

This chain joins TRBV5-1 and TRBJ1-1, with 7 bases identical to TRBD1. The CDR3 runs 14 residues. The J segment lost 4 bases and the V segment lost 3 bases, leaving 6 bases of the junction unmatched. CDR1 and CDR2 (germline): SGHRS, YFSETQ. Here the CDR3 DNA reads TGCGCCAGCAGCTCCAGGGGGTTGGGCACTGAAGCTTTCTTT. This encodes CASSSRGLGTEAFF.

This clone was seen a handful of times. This chain links TRBV7-2 with TRBJ2-1, with a tentative D call TRBD2 (6 bases). The CDR3 is 14 amino acids. Germline CDR1 SGHTA, CDR2 FQGNSA. V shed 3 bases and J shed 5 bases, with 11 bases lying between them. CDR3 bases: TGTGCCAGCAGCTTTGGGGGGAATAACAATGAGCAGTTCTTC. It specifies CASSFGGNNNEQFF.

V usage is TRBV5-6 and J usage is TRBJ1-2, with unresolved D. The germline V gene encodes CDR1 SGHDT and CDR2 YYEEEE. The CDR3 is 15 residues long. Deletions cut 6 bases from V and 4 bases from J, with 19 bases between. The CDR3 nucleotides read TGTGCCAGCACCATACGGGGAGAGAAGGGCTATGGCTACACCTTC. This codes for CASTIRGEKGYGYTF.

This clone was found a few times. V gene TRBV5-6 combines with J gene TRBJ1-1, with unresolved D. The CDR3 runs to 12 residues. Germline V gene data show CDR1 as SGHDT and CDR2 as YYEEEE. With 0 bases removed from V and 5 bases from J, the gap between germline ends came to 5 bases. CDR3 amino acids: CASSLGVTEAFF. The CDR3, as DNA: TGTGCCAGCAGCTTGGGAGTAACTGAAGCTTTCTTT.

The V and J genes are TRBV7-9 and TRBJ2-6; 8 bases map to TRBD1. The V segment lost 1 base and the J segment 4 bases; nucleotides outside the gene matches: 9. Germline loops: CDR1 SEHNR, CDR2 FQNEAQ (reference sequence). The CDR3 totals 18 residues. The CDR3 sequence: CASSLGQGAAPGANVLTF. As DNA, the CDR3 is TGTGCCAGCAGCTTAGGTCAGGGGGCAGCTCCAGGGGCCAACGTCCTGACTTTC.

This chain joins TRBV11-3 and TRBJ1-1; D is undetermined. The CDR3 length is 12 residues. CDR1 and CDR2 (germline): SGHNT, YENEEA. Trimming shortened V by 0 bases and J by 10 bases, and 9 bases separated the two germline ends. CDR3: CASSLDKGAAFF. CDR3 nucleotide sequence: TGTGCCAGCAGCTTAGATAAGGGAGCAGCTTTCTTT.

The sample holds many counts of this clone. The chain links TRBV28 to TRBJ1-2; 10 bases are a match to TRBD1. This CDR3 spans 16 amino acids. V lost 7 bases and J lost 3; bases outside the gene matches: 11. Germline V lookup: CDR1 MDHEN, CDR2 SYDVKM. CDR3 residues: CASTRVGQGVHYGYTF. DNA for the CDR3: TGTGCCAGCACAAGGGTAGGACAGGGGGTGCACTATGGCTACACCTTC.

The rearrangement joins TRBV5-4 to TRBJ1-3; 7 bases are shared with TRBD1. The CDR3 length is 15 residues. With 2 bases clipped from V and 1 base from J, the junction kept 3 bases outside the gene matches. Germline V gene sequence: CDR1 SGHNT, CDR2 YYREEE (reference sequence). Here the CDR3 reads CASSLSGGSGNTIYF. CDR3 bases: TGTGCCAGCAGCTTATCAGGGGGATCTGGAAACACCATATATTTT.

J is TRBJ1-2 and V is TRBV5-4; 11 bases map to TRBD1. Germline V gene lookup returns CDR1 SGHNT and CDR2 YYREEE (reference sequence). The V gene end was trimmed by 2 bases and the J gene end by 5 bases; junction bases not matched to a gene: 5. The CDR3 loop spans 15 amino acids. CDR3 nucleotides: TGTGCCAGCAGCTTCCCCGGGACAGGGGGGTATGGCTACACCTTC. Translation: CASSFPGTGGYGYTF.

Of note for this clone: Distinct nucleotide sequences in the sample also encode this CDR3. This chain connects TRBV2 to TRBJ1-1; TRBD1 aligns across 7 bases. Germline lookup yields CDR1 SNHLY and CDR2 FYNNEI. The CDR3 spans 13 residues. V lost 4 bases, J lost 3 bases, and 2 bases stayed unmatched. The CDR3 loop is CASSGDRDTEAFF. CDR3 nucleotide sequence: TGTGCCAGCAGTGGCGACAGGGACACTGAAGCTTTCTTT.

The J gene is TRBJ1-2, the V gene TRBV5-1, with D uncertain. CDR1 and CDR2 from the germline V gene are SGHRS and YFSETQ. This CDR3 has 14 amino acids. Trimming removed 0 bases at V and 6 bases at J, with 12 bases between. The CDR3 DNA sequence: TGCGCCAGCAGCTTGGCGTCCTCTTCGGATGGCTACACCTTC. Encoded protein: CASSLASSSDGYTF.

This rearrangement joins TRBV28 to TRBJ1-2, with TRBD1 identical over 8 bases. The length of the CDR3 is 12 residues. Germline-derived CDR1 and CDR2 are MDHEN and SYDVKM. Trimming took 8 bases from V and 6 from J; bases not matched to a gene: 5. The DNA of the CDR3 is TGTGCCAGCCTAAGGACAGGGAATGGCTACACCTTC. Its translation: CASLRTGNGYTF.

V and J are TRBV18 and TRBJ2-7; TRBD1 matches at 9 bases. This CDR3 is built from 16 residues. The germline V gene encodes CDR1 KGHSH and CDR2 LQKENI. After removal of 5 bases from V and 4 bases from J, the junction contained 12 bases not matched to a gene. In DNA, the CDR3 is TGTGCCAGCTCAGCGGGGATGGGGACAGGGTTTTACGAGCAGTACTTC. Protein product: CASSAGMGTGFYEQYF.

V gene TRBV2 combines with J gene TRBJ1-1; TRBD1 matches at 7 bases. Losses at the gene ends were 7 bases for V and 6 bases for J; bases not matched to a gene: 8. From germline, CDR1 is SNHLY and CDR2 FYNNEI. CDR3 size: 13 residues. CDR3 nucleotide sequence: TGTGCCAGCAAGCTGACAGGGTTCCCTGAAGCTTTCTTT. It specifies CASKLTGFPEAFF.

As concerns this clone: This specimen includes other DNA sequences encoding the same CDR3. For the CDR3, the DNA is TGTGCCAGCAGCCCTAGCGGGGGGAACACCGGGGAGCTGTTTTTT. This gives the protein CASSPSGGNTGELFF. The genes are TRBV7-3 and TRBJ2-2, with 10 bases fitting TRBD2. Germline CDR1 is SGHTA and CDR2 is FQGTGA. The V and J ends lost 5 bases and 1 base, in that order; junction bases with no gene match: 1. The CDR3 totals 15 residues.

The chain employs TRBV24-1 and TRBJ2-7, with 7 bases lining up with TRBD1. This CDR3 comprises 16 residues. The V gene end was trimmed by 4 bases and the J gene end by 2 bases; junction bases not matched to a gene: 10. Per germline, CDR1 KGHDR and CDR2 SFDVKD. In DNA, the CDR3 is TGTGCCACCAGTGACTCCTCACCCGGACAGGCCTACGAGCAGTACTTC. Translation: CATSDSSPGQAYEQYF.

The rearrangement uses TRBV9 and TRBJ2-1, with D perhaps TRBD1 (6 bases). The CDR3 has 15 amino acids. The ends were cut back, 2 bases at V and 7 bases at J, with 16 bases in the middle. In germline, CDR1 is SGDLS, CDR2 YYNGEE. CDR3 loop: CASSVGAGVVNEQFF. The CDR3 nucleotides read TGTGCCAGCAGCGTCGGGGCAGGGGTGGTAAATGAGCAGTTCTTC. Full variable domain (rest looked up from reference TRBV9 and TRBJ2-1): DSGVTQTPKHLITATGQRVTLRCSPRSGDLSVYWYQQSLDQGLQFLIQYYNGEERAKGNILERFSAQQFPDLHSELNLSSLELGDSALYFCASSVGAGVVNEQFFGPGTRLTVL.

This clone showed up just a few times. CDR3 residues: CASSLTVAGSSGANVLTF. CDR3 nucleotide sequence: TGCGCCAGCAGCTTGACGGTAGCGGGATCCTCTGGGGCCAACGTCCTGACTTTC. This chain links TRBV5-1 with TRBJ2-6, with 8 bases matching TRBD2. V lost 1 base and J lost 0; bases outside the gene matches: 6. Per the germline V gene, CDR1 is SGHRS and CDR2 is YFSETQ. The CDR3 extends over 18 amino acids.

This clone has just a few counts. The rearrangement joins TRBV2 to TRBJ2-5; TRBD1 might be the D (6 bases). The CDR3 has 15 residues. The germline V gene encodes CDR1 SNHLY and CDR2 FYNNEI. With 5 bases removed from V and 7 bases from J, the gap between germline ends came to 20 bases. CDR3 DNA sequence: TGTGCCAGCAGTCGAAGTTGGGACATTGGAGGGACCCAGTACTTC. Its translation is CASSRSWDIGGTQYF.

J is TRBJ1-6 and V is TRBV14; a weak D match, TRBD1 (5 bases). The CDR3 is 18 amino acids. Germline V gives CDR1 SGHDN, CDR2 FVKESK. V was trimmed by 4 bases and J by 0 bases, leaving 16 bases between them. The CDR3 reads CASSREGLLSSYNSPLHF. The CDR3 DNA reads as TGTGCCAGCAGCCGAGAGGGACTCCTTAGCTCCTATAATTCACCCCTCCACTTT.

The DNA of the CDR3 is TGTGCCAGCTTTCCCAGAAGAGGAGCGGAGGCAGATACGCAGTATTTT. It is translated as CASFPRRGAEADTQYF. This chain uses TRBV2 with TRBJ2-3, with D possibly being TRBD2 (5 bases). Germline V gives CDR1 SNHLY, CDR2 FYNNEI. The CDR3 has 16 amino acids. Trimming removed 8 bases at V and 4 bases at J, with 22 bases between.

The rearrangement uses TRBV5-4 and TRBJ1-1; 9 bases align to TRBD1. This CDR3 is built from 16 residues. The trim removed 3 bases at V and 6 bases at J, leaving 12 bases unmatched. Germline CDR1 and CDR2: SGHNT and YYREEE (reference sequence). This chain's CDR3 is CASSSEGLQGAPEAFF. The CDR3 nucleotides are TGTGCCAGCAGCTCGGAGGGGCTACAGGGGGCCCCTGAAGCTTTCTTT.

The rearrangement links TRBV30 to TRBJ2-3, with TRBD1 as a possible D gene (5 bases). The CDR3 is 13 amino acids. Germline CDR1 GTSNPN, CDR2 SVGIG (reference sequence). V dropped 8 bases and J dropped 2 bases, with 14 bases sitting between them. The CDR3 DNA is TGTGCCGGAAGCAGGGAAAACACAGATACGCAGTATTTT. It translates to CAGSRENTDTQYF.

This clone was observed a single time. This chain joins TRBV18 and TRBJ1-4; perhaps TRBD1 as D (6 bases). Trimming shortened V by 0 bases and J by 8 bases, and 13 bases separated the two germline ends. The CDR3 has 15 residues. Germline loops: CDR1 KGHSH, CDR2 LQKENI. DNA of the CDR3: TGTGCCAGCTCACCACCGGGGGCGCCTGGGGAAAAACTGTTTTTT. Its protein is CASSPPGAPGEKLFF.

The chain couples TRBV9 to TRBJ2-7, with D maybe TRBD1 (6 bases). V dropped 5 bases and J dropped 9 bases, with 18 bases sitting between them. The CDR3 is made up of 13 amino acids. Germline lookup yields CDR1 SGDLS and CDR2 YYNGEE. The CDR3: CASSPGHSVGQYF. As DNA, the CDR3 is TGTGCCAGCAGTCCGGGACATTCAGTAGGGCAGTACTTC.

This clone was recorded once. The chain is built from TRBV7-9 and TRBJ1-4, with a weak D call TRBD1 (5 bases). CDR1 and CDR2 from the germline V gene are SEHNR and FQNEAQ (reference sequence). The CDR3 consists of 14 residues. The V end was cut by 5 bases, the J end by 7 bases, with 14 bases between. The CDR3 region has the DNA TGTGCCAGCAGCCGTCGAAGGGGAAGTGAAAAACTGTTTTTT. It translates to CASSRRRGSEKLFF.

This clone was observed a handful of times. The chain is built from TRBV9 and TRBJ2-5; D possibly corresponds to TRBD1 (6 bases). The CDR3 runs to 14 residues. V was cut by 0 bases and J by 4 bases, with 10 bases left in between. Germline V CDR1 and CDR2: SGDLS, YYNGEE. The DNA of the CDR3 is TGTGCCAGCAGCGTAGCTACAGGGACAGAGACCCAGTACTTC. It yields the protein CASSVATGTETQYF.

The chain has TRBV5-1 and TRBJ2-7; 12 bases agree with TRBD2. V gave up 4 bases and J gave up 0 bases; unmatched junction bases: 5. This CDR3 spans 16 amino acids. CDR1 and CDR2 from the germline V gene are SGHRS and YFSETQ. Here the CDR3 DNA reads TGCGCCAGCAGCCTTTCGACTAGCGGGGGCTCCTACGAGCAGTACTTC. Its translation: CASSLSTSGGSYEQYF.